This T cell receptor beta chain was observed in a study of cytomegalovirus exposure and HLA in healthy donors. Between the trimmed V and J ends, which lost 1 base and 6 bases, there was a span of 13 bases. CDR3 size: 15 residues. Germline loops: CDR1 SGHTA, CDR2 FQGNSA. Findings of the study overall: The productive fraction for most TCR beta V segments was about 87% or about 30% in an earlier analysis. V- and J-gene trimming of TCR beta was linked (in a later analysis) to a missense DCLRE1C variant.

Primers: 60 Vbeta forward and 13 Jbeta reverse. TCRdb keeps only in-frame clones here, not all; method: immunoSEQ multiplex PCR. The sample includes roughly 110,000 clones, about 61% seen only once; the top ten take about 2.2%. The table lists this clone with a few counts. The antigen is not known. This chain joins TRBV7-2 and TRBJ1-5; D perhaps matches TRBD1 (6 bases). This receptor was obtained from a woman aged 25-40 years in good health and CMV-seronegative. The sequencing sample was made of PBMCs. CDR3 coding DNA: TGTGCCAGCAGCTTAGGGAGGGGGGGTGGTCAGCCCCAGCATTTT. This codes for CASSLGRGGGQPQHF.